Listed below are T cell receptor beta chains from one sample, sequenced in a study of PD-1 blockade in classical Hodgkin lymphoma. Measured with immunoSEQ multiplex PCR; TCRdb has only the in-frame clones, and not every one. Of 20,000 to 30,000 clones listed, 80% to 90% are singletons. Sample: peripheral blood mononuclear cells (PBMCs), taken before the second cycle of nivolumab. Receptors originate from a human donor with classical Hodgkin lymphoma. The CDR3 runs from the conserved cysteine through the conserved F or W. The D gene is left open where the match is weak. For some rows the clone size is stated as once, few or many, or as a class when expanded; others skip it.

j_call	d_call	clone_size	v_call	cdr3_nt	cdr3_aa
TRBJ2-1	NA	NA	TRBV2	TGTGCCAGCAGTGAAGGGGACCGGGACGGAGCGTGGGATGAGCAGTTCTTC	CASSEGDRDGAWDEQFF
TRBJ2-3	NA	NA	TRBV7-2	TGTGCCAGCAGCTCGACAGCTCGTACAGATACGCAGTATTTT	CASSSTARTDTQYF
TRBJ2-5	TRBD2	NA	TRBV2	TGTGCCAGCAGTGAAAGCAGGGCTAGCGGGGGAGGGACCCAGTACTTC	CASSESRASGGGTQYF
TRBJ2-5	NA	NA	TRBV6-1	TGTGCCAGCAGTGATGCCACTTTTGGAGAGACCCAGTACTTC	CASSDATFGETQYF
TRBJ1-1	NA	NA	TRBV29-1	TGCAGCGTCCTGAGGGACACTGAAGCTTTCTTT	CSVLRDTEAFF
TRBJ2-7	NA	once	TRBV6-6	TGTGCCAGCAGTTTTACAGGCAACTACGAGCAGTACTTC	CASSFTGNYEQYF
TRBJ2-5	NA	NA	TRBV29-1	TGCAGCGTTGTGGCGAGCCTCCAAGAGACCCAGTACTTC	CSVVASLQETQYF
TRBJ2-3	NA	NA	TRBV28	TGTGCCAGCAGCCCGGGGGACTCCACCACAGATACGCAGTATTTT	CASSPGDSTTDTQYF
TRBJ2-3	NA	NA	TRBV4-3	TGCGCCAGCAGCCAGGCACAGGGAGGGTGGGCAGATACGCAGTATTTT	CASSQAQGGWADTQYF
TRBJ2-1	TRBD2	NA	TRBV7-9	TGTGCCAGCAGTCTAGCGGACTCCTACAATGAGCAGTTCTTC	CASSLADSYNEQFF
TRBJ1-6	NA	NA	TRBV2	TGTGCCAGCACCGGAGGGTTGGATTCACCCCTCCACTTT	CASTGGLDSPLHF
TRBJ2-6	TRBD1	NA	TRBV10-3	TGTGCCATCAGTGACCCCACTACCAGGGGGATGGGGGCCAACGTCCTGACTTTC	CAISDPTTRGMGANVLTF
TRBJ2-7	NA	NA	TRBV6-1	TGTGCCAGCAAACCTGGGCGAGGAGGATACGAGCAGTACTTC	CASKPGRGGYEQYF
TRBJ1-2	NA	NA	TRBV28	TGTGCCAGCAGACGATATCCGGACCCCCTATCTAACTATGGCTACACCTTC	CASRRYPDPLSNYGYTF
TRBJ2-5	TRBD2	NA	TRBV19	TGTGCCAGTAGTATTGGGCGGGGGGGCCGAGAGACCCAGTACTTC	CASSIGRGGRETQYF
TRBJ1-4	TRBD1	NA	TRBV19	TGTGCCAGTAGTCCAGGGGGCAGCGTTGAAAAACTGTTTTTT	CASSPGGSVEKLFF
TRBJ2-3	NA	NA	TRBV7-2	TGTGCCAGCAGGCTAGACACAGATACGCAGTATTTT	CASRLDTDTQYF
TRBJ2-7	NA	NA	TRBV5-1	TGCGCCAGCAGCTTCGGGCGTACCTACGAGCAGTACTTC	CASSFGRTYEQYF
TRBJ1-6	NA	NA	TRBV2	TGTGCCAGCAGTGAATTGGGGCCGTATAATTCACCCCTCCACTTT	CASSELGPYNSPLHF
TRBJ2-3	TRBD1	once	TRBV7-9	TGTGCCAGCAGCTCCTTGGACAGGGGTGGCGATACGCAGTATTTT	CASSSLDRGGDTQYF
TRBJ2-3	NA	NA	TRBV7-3	TGTGCCAGCAGCGCCGAGGGGTCCGATACGCAGTATTTT	CASSAEGSDTQYF
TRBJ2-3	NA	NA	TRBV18	TGTGCCAGCTCACCAGGCAGCGGTACCACGAAGACGCAGTATTTT	CASSPGSGTTKTQYF
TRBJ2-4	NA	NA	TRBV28	TGTGCCAGCACTTTTGGGGGGGGGCAACTAGCCAAAAACATTCAGTACTTC	CASTFGGGQLAKNIQYF
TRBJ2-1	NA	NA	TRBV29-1	TGCAGCGTGGGACGAACGGGCTACAATGAGCAGTTCTTC	CSVGRTGYNEQFF
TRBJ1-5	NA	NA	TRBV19	TGTGCCAGTAGTATTAAGGAAGGGGCACAGCCCCAGCATTTT	CASSIKEGAQPQHF
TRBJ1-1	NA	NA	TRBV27	TGTGCCAGCAGCCCCCATGGCAATAGATTGACTGAAGCTTTCTTT	CASSPHGNRLTEAFF
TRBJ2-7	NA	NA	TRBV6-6	TGTGCCAGCAGTCCCGTCGGGGGCGCCTACGAGCAGTACTTC	CASSPVGGAYEQYF
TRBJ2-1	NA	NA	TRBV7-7	TGTGCTAGCAGCTTAGGCCCCGAGAGTGAGCAGTTCTTC	CASSLGPESEQFF
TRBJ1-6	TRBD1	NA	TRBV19	TGTGCCAGTAGTATGGCGACAGGGGGCGCCTCCTATAATTCACCCCTCCACTTT	CASSMATGGASYNSPLHF
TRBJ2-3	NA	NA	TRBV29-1	TGCAGCGCCCAGGGAAGCACAGATACGCAGTATTTT	CSAQGSTDTQYF
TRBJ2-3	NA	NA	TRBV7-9	TGTGCCAGCAGCTTGGGTAGCACAGATACGCAGTATTTT	CASSLGSTDTQYF
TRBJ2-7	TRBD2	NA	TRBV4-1	TGCGCCAGCAGCCAGGGGACTAGCGGGGGGGAATACGAGCAGTACTTC	CASSQGTSGGEYEQYF
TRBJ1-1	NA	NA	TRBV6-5	TGTGCCAGCAGCGACGGGGAGGGCACTGAAGCTTTCTTT	CASSDGEGTEAFF
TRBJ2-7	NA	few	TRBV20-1	TGCAGTGCGGCACAGGGTTACGAGCAGTACTTC	CSAAQGYEQYF
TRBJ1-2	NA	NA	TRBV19	TGTGCCAGCAGGTCAGCGGGCGACTATGGCTACACCTTC	CASRSAGDYGYTF
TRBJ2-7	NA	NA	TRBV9	TGCGCCAGCAGCGTCACCTTCAGGGGAAGCGACGAGCAGTACTTC	CASSVTFRGSDEQYF
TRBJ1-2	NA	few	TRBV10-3	TGTGCCATCAGTGAGGGGGACCGAGGGCCCGAGGGGAGTGGCTACACCTTC	CAISEGDRGPEGSGYTF
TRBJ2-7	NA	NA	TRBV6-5	TGTGCCAGCAGTTACACAGGGAACCACGAGCAGTACTTC	CASSYTGNHEQYF
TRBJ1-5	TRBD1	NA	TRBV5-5	TGTGCCAGCAGCGAGAGCCCGGGACAGGTCCCCCAGCATTTT	CASSESPGQVPQHF
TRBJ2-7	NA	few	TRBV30	TGTGCCTGGAGTGCGGGGTACGAGCAGTACTTC	CAWSAGYEQYF
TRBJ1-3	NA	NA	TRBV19	TGTGCCAGTAGTATGGCCGGAAACACCATATATTTT	CASSMAGNTIYF
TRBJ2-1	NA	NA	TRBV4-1	TGCGCCAGCAGCCCGTTCATCGACCCTTACAATGAGCAGTTCTTC	CASSPFIDPYNEQFF
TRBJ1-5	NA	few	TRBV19	TGTGCCAGTAGCGCGGTGGGAGGGTCCAGTAATCAGCCCCAGCATTTT	CASSAVGGSSNQPQHF
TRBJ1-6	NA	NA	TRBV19	TGTGCCAGTAGTATCTCGGAGGATCCGGGACATTCACCCCTCCACTTT	CASSISEDPGHSPLHF
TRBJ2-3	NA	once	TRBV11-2	TGTGCCAGCAGCCCGTGGACTTCAAGCACAGATACGCAGTATTTT	CASSPWTSSTDTQYF
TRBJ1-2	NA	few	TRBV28	TGTGCCAGCAGTTCAGGCTATGAGTCCTATGGCTACACCTTC	CASSSGYESYGYTF
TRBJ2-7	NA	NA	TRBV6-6	TGTGCCAGCAGTACCCGCGGGGCTGGGTTCTACGAGCAGTACTTC	CASSTRGAGFYEQYF
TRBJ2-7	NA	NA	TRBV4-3	TGCGCCAGCAGCCAAGACAGATTATACGAGCAGTACTTC	CASSQDRLYEQYF
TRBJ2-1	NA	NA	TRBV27	TGTGCCAGCAGCCTCCCACAGGGATTGGAGTTCTTC	CASSLPQGLEFF
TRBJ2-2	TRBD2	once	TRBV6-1	TGTGCCACCGAGCGGGGGGGCAACACCGGGGAGCTGTTTTTT	CATERGGNTGELFF
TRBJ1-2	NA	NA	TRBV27	TGTGCCAGCAGTCCCAAGGGGGGGAACTATGGCTACACCTTC	CASSPKGGNYGYTF
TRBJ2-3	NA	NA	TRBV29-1	TGCAGCGTTGGTACCGACGGGACGCAGTATTTT	CSVGTDGTQYF
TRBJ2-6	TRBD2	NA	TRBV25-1	TGTGCCAGCAGTGGACGGGGGGGATTGGCCAACGTCCTGACTTTC	CASSGRGGLANVLTF
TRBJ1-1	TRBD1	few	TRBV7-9	TGTGCCAGCGCCGGGCAGGGGGCGCGCGCTGAAGCTTTCTTT	CASAGQGARAEAFF
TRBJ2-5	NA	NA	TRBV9	TGTGCCAGCAGCGTGTCATTGCGGGAGACCCAGTACTTC	CASSVSLRETQYF
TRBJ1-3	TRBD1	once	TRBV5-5	TGTGCCAGCAGCTATAGGGACAGGGAATCCTCTGGAAACACCATATATTTT	CASSYRDRESSGNTIYF
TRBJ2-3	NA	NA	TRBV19	TGTGCCAGTAGTATAGATCACGCAGATACGCAGTATTTT	CASSIDHADTQYF
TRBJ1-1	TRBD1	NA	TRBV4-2	TGTGCCAGCAGCCAAGACACTCAGGGGGTCGGGAAAGCTTTCTTT	CASSQDTQGVGKAFF
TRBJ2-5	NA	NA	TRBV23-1	TGCGCCAGCAGTCGACGGGTCCAAGAGACCCAGTACTTC	CASSRRVQETQYF